The 9 T cell receptor beta chains below all came from one sample that was sequenced in a study of blood T cell repertoires in COVID-19. Sequencing was performed with immunoSEQ multiplex PCR; in TCRdb, only in-frame clones are kept and a portion is missing. In the table there are about 200,000 clones, around 84% of which are singletons. Sequenced sample: PBMCs or T cells enriched from blood (not recorded which). These receptors were collected from a woman aged 35 to 49 with acute COVID-19.

The V call is TRBV5-1, the J call TRBJ2-7; 9 positions agree with TRBD1. This CDR3 has 16 residues. With V trimmed by 0 bases and J by 0 bases, 4 bases remained unmatched. Germline lookup yields CDR1 SGHRS and CDR2 YFSETQ. The CDR3 sequence: CASSLAPGQGSYEQYF. The CDR3 DNA is TGCGCCAGCAGCTTGGCTCCGGGACAGGGCTCCTACGAGCAGTACTTC.

This clone was seen repeatedly, ten times or more. This chain uses TRBV5-1 with TRBJ2-7, with 8 nucleotides matching TRBD2. The junction had 9 bases not matched to a gene; V was cut back by 7 bases and J by 12 bases. CDR3 length equals 11 residues. Germline CDR1 SGHRS, CDR2 YFSETQ. The CDR3 DNA is TGCGCCAGCGAAGCGGGAGAGGGTCTGTACTTC. It encodes CASEAGEGLYF.

In this sample, this clone turned up once. The chain employs TRBV6-2 or TRBV6-3 and TRBJ2-1, with no clear D. Germline V gene sequence: CDR1 MNHEY, CDR2 SVGEGT. V was clipped by 2 bases and J by 6 bases, with 8 bases between them. The CDR3 is 13 amino acids. The chain's CDR3 is CASSYRRPNEQFF. As DNA, the CDR3 is TGTGCCAGCAGTTACCGCAGGCCCAATGAGCAGTTCTTC.

V and J are TRBV19 and TRBJ2-1; 8 positions agree with TRBD1. Per germline, CDR1 LNHDA and CDR2 SQIVND (reference sequence). This CDR3 contains 14 residues. The V gene end was trimmed by 7 bases and the J gene end by 7 bases; junction bases not matched to a gene: 9. CDR3 coding DNA: TGTGCCAGTACCCGACAGGGGTATAGGAATGAGCAGTTCTTC. Translating gives CASTRQGYRNEQFF.

Comment on this clone: Its ends do not fully match the called genes, so a read error is possible. The rearrangement uses TRBV7-9 and TRBJ2-7, with 11 bases aligning to TRBD2. Germline values: CDR1 SEHNR, CDR2 FQNEAQ (reference sequence). The CDR3 extends over 14 amino acids. The CDR3 bases are TGTGCCAGCAGCTTAGGGCTAGCGGGGGGCGAACGAATGTTC. It codes for CASSLGLAGGERMF.

This clone showed up just a few times. The chain uses TRBV28 and TRBJ1-6; D remains ambiguous. Germline lookup yields CDR1 MDHEN and CDR2 SYDVKM. The CDR3 spans 17 residues. The V end was cut by 6 bases, the J end by 0 bases, with 15 bases between. The CDR3 spells CASRFGLTNSYNSPLHF. The CDR3 nucleotides read TGTGCCAGCAGGTTCGGACTTACCAACTCCTATAATTCACCCCTCCACTTT. Filled out from reference TRBV28 and TRBJ1-6, the complete variable domain reads DVKVTQSSRYLVKRTGEKVFLECVQDMDHENMFWYRQDPGLGLRLIYFSYDVKMKEKGDIPEGYSVSREKKERFSLILESASTNQTSMYLCASRFGLTNSYNSPLHFGNGTRLTVT.

V usage is TRBV19 and J usage is TRBJ2-7, with 7 bases that match TRBD1. V was pared by 7 bases and J by 2 bases, with 8 bases of the junction left unmatched. This CDR3 has 14 residues. Germline V lookup: CDR1 LNHDA, CDR2 SQIVND (reference sequence). The CDR3 loop reads CASTPGQATYEQYF. The CDR3 nucleotides are TGTGCCAGTACCCCAGGACAGGCCACCTACGAGCAGTACTTC.

The V and J genes are TRBV5-6 and TRBJ2-1; TRBD2 matches at 10 bases. V shed 2 bases, J shed 9 bases, and the junction held 11 bases outside the gene matches. CDR3 length: 16 amino acids. Germline V gene lookup returns CDR1 SGHDT and CDR2 YYEEEE. CDR3 sequence reads: CASSFGLADQGGEQFF. The DNA for the CDR3 is TGTGCCAGCAGCTTTGGACTAGCGGACCAGGGGGGTGAGCAGTTCTTC.

Points on this clone: Compared with germline, one end of the junction differs, possibly owing to a read error. The chain couples TRBV28 to TRBJ1-1; TRBD1 might be the D (6 bases). The V gene's germline CDR1 is MDHEN and CDR2 SYDVKM. This CDR3 region has 13 residues. The CDR3 DNA sequence: TGTGCCAGCAGTTTAATCTCAAAACCAGGGGTGATCTTT. This translates into CASSLISKPGVIF.